Each of the 2 T cell receptor beta chains below was sequenced from the same sample in a study of blood T cell repertoires in COVID-19. Profiling relied on immunoSEQ multiplex PCR, and the TCRdb table lists in-frame clones only, not all of them. The sample carries 150,000 to 200,000 clones, about 77% recorded once. The material sequenced was peripheral blood. Receptor source: a woman older than 75 with active or convalescent COVID-19.

J is TRBJ1-2 and V is TRBV7-2; TRBD1 aligns across 7 bases. Germline V gene sequence: CDR1 SGHTA, CDR2 FQGNSA. V gave up 7 bases and J gave up 3 bases; unmatched junction bases: 11. This CDR3 region has 15 residues. In nucleotides, the CDR3 is TGTGCCAGCACCCCCCAACCAGGGACAGACTATGGCTACACCTTC. Its protein product is CASTPQPGTDYGYTF.

The table lists this clone with a count of one. V usage is TRBV15 and J usage is TRBJ2-3; 9 nucleotides align to TRBD2. CDR3 length: 17 amino acids. The junction had 10 bases not matched to a gene; V was cut back by 6 bases and J by 0 bases. The germline V gene has CDR1 LNHNV and CDR2 YYDKDF (reference sequence). The CDR3 loop reads CATRERASGVSTDTQYF. As DNA, the CDR3 is TGTGCCACCAGAGAACGCGCTAGCGGGGTGAGCACAGATACGCAGTATTTT.